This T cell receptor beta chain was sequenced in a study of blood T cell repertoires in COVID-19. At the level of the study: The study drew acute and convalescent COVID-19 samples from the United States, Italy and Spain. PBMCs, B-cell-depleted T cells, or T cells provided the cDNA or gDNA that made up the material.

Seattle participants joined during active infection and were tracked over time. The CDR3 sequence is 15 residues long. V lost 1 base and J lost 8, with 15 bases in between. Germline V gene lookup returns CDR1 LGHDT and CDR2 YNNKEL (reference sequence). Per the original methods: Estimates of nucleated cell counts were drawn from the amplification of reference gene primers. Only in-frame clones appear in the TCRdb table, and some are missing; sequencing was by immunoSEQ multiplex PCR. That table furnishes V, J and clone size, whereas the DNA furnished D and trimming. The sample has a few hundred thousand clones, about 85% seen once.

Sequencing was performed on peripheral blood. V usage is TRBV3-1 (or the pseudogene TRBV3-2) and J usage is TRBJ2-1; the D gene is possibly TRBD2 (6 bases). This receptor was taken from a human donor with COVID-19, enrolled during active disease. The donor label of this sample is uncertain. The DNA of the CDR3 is TGTGCCAGCAGCCAAGGACTAGGTTCTCTTCATGAGCAGTTCTTC. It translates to CASSQGLGSLHEQFF.